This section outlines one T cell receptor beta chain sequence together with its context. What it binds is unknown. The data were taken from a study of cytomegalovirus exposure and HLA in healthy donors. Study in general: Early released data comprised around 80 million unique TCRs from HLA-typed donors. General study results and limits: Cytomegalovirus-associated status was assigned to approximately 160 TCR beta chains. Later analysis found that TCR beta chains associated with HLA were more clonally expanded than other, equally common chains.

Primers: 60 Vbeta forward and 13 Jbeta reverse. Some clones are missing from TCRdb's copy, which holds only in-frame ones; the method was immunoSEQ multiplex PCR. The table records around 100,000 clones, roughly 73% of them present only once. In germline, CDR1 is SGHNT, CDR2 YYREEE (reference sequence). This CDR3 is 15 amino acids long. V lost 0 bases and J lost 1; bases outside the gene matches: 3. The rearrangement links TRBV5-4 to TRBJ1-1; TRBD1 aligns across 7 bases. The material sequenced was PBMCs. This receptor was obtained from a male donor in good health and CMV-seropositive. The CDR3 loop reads CASSLVDRENTEAFF. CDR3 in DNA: TGTGCCAGCAGCTTGGTCGACAGGGAGAACACTGAAGCTTTCTTT. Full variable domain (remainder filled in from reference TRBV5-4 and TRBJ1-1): ETGVTQSPTHLIKTRGQQVTLRCSSQSGHNTVSWYQQALGQGPQFIFQYYREEENGRGNFPPRFSGLQFPNYSSELNVNALELDDSALYLCASSLVDRENTEAFFGQGTRLTVV.